The subject of this entry is one T cell receptor (beta chain). In the authors' workflow: Reference gene primer amplification yielded estimated nucleated cell counts. The data were produced by immunoSEQ multiplex PCR, yet TCRdb's version contains in-frame clones alone and is incomplete. D and trimming come from the DNA, and the V and J calls and clone size come from that table. The sample holds tens of thousands of clones, 84% seen once. The sample belongs to a study of blood T cell repertoires in COVID-19. J gave up 0 bases and V 1 base, and 6 bases lay outside the gene matches. Germline values: CDR1 MGHRA, CDR2 YSYEKL. There are 17 residues in the CDR3.

This clonotype was obtained from a man aged 50-59 years with acute or convalescent COVID-19. Sequencing was carried out using peripheral blood. The V call is TRBV4-1, the J call TRBJ2-4; 7 positions agree with TRBD2. This CDR3 reads CASSQVRSGIAKNIQYF. The CDR3 DNA reads TGCGCCAGCAGCCAAGTCCGGAGCGGGATAGCCAAAAACATTCAGTACTTC.